What follows describes a single TCR beta chain. The record originates from a study of shared clonotypes between healthy human individuals. Study overall: Per donor, three plates held CD4 naive cells, three held CD4 memory, two held CD8 naive and one held CD8 memory.

V lost 4 bases and J lost 3, with 18 bases in between. The CDR3 is 17 amino acids. Germline CDR1 reads SGHDN; CDR2 reads FVKESK. Produced via immunoSEQ multiplex PCR; TCRdb's table is partial and in-frame only. Seen here are roughly 1 million clones, about 80% observed once, and the top ten hold roughly 0.56%. The source of this sequence is a man aged 18-30 years in good health. Some clones in this sample may be carry-over from other donors' samples. Material for sequencing was memory CD4+ T cells from PBMCs. Noted subset: CD45RA-negative fraction. This sequence joins TRBV14 and TRBJ1-4, with D possibly matching TRBD1 (5 bases). This chain's CDR3 is CASSLGPGFTSNEKLFF. CDR3 DNA: TGTGCCAGCAGCCTGGGGCCAGGGTTTACTTCTAATGAAAAACTGTTTTTT.